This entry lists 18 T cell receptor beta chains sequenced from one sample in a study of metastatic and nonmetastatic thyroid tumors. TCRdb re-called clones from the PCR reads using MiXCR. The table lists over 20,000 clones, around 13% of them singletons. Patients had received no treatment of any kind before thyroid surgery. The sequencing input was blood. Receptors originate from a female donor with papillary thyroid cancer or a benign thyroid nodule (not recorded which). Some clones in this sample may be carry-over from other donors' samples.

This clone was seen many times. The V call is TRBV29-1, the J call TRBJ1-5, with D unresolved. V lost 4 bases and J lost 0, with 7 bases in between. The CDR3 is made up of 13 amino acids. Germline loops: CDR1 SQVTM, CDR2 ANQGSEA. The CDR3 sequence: CSVGKDSNQPQHF. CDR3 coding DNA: TGCAGCGTTGGTAAGGATAGCAATCAGCCCCAGCATTTT.

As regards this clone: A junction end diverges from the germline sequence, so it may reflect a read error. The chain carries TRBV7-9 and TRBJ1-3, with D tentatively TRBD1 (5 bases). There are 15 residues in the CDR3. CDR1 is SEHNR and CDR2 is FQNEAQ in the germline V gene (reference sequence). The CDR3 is CARSPRGRAGDTIYF. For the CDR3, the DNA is TGTGCAAGAAGCCCCCGGGGGAGGGCTGGAGACACCATATATTTT.

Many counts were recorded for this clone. The CDR3: CASSLSSGNQPQHF. CDR3 in DNA: TGTGCCAGCAGCTTATCCTCCGGCAATCAGCCCCAGCATTTT. J is TRBJ1-5 and V is TRBV7-2; D unclear. Per the germline V gene, CDR1 is SGHTA and CDR2 is FQGNSA. This CDR3 is built from 14 residues. Trimming left V 2 bases short and J 2 bases short, with 7 bases between.

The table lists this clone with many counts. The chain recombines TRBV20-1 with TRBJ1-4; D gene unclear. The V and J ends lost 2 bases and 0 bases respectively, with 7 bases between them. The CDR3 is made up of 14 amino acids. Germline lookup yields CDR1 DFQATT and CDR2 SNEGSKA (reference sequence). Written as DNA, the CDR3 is TGCAGTGCTAGACAGGTCGCAACTAATGAAAAACTGTTTTTT. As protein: CSARQVATNEKLFF.

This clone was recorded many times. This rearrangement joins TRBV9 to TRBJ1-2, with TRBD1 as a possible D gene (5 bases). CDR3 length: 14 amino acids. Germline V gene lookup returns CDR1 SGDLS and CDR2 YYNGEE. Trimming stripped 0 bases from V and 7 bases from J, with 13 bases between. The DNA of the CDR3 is TGTGCCAGCAGCGTAGGGCCAGGGCCGGGTGGCTACACCTTC. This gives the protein CASSVGPGPGGYTF.

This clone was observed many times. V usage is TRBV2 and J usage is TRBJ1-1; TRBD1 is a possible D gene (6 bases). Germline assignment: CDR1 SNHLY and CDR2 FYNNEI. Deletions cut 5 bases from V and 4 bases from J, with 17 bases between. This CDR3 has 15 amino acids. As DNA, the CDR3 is TGTGCCAGCAGTTCCACGGTGGGGGGCGGCACTGAAGCTTTCTTT. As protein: CASSSTVGGGTEAFF.

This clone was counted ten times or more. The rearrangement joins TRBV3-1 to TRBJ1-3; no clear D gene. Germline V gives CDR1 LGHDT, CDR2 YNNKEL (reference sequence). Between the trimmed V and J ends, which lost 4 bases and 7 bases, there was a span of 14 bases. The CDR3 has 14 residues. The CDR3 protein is CASSPGGDINTIYF. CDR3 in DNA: TGTGCCAGCAGCCCCGGAGGAGACATTAACACCATATATTTT.

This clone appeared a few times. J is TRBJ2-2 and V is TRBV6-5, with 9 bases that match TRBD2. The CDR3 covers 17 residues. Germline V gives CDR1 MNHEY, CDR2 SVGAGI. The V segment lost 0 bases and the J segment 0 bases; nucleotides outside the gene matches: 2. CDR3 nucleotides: TGTGCCAGCAGTTACTCGCGCGGGGGGGCGAACACCGGGGAGCTGTTTTTT. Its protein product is CASSYSRGGANTGELFF.

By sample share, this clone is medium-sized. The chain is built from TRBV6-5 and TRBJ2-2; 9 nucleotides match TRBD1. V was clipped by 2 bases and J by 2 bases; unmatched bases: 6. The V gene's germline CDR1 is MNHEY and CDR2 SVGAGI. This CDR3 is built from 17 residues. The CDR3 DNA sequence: TGTGCCAGCAGTTACCTGGCGGACAGGGGAAACACCGGGGAGCTGTTTTTT. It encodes CASSYLADRGNTGELFF.

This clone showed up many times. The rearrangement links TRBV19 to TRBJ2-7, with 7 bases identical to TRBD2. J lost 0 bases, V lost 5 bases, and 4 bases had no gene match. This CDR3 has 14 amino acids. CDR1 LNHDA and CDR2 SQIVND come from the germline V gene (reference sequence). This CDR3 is CASSVASGSYEQYF. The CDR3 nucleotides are TGTGCCAGTAGTGTAGCTAGCGGCTCCTACGAGCAGTACTTC.

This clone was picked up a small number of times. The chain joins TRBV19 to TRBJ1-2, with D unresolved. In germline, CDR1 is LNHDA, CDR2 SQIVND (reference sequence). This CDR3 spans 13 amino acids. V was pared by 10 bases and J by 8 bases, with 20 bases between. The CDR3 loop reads CANIPAPSGGYTF. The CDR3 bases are TGTGCCAACATCCCCGCCCCATCCGGAGGCTACACCTTC. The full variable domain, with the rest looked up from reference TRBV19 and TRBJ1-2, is DGGITQSPKYLFRKEGQNVTLSCEQNLNHDAMYWYRQDPGQGLRLIYYSQIVNDFQKGDIAEGYSVSREKKESFPLTVTSAQKNPTAFYLCANIPAPSGGYTFGSGTRLTVV.

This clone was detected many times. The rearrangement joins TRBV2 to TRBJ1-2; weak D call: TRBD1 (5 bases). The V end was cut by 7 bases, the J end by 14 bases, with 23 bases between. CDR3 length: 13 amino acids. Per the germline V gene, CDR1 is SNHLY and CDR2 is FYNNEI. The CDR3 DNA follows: TGTGCCAGCACGCTAGCCTCAGGGCCCGGGGGGACCTTC. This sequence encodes CASTLASGPGGTF.

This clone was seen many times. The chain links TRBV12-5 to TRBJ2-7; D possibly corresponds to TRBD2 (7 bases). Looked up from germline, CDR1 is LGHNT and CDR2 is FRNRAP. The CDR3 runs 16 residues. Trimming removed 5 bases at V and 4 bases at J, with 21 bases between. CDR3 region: CASGTSWGGAGYEQYF. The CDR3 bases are TGTGCTAGTGGTACCTCCTGGGGGGGGGCGGGGTACGAGCAGTACTTC.

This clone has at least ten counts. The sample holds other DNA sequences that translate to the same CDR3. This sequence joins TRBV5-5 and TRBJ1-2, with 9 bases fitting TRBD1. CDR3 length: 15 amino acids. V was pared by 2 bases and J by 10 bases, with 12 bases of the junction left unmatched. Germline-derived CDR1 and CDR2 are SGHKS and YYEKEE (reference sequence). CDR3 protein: CASSLLPLQGADYTF. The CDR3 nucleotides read TGTGCCAGCAGCTTACTCCCATTACAGGGGGCGGACTACACCTTC. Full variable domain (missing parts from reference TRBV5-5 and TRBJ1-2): DAGVTQSPTHLIKTRGQQVTLRCSPISGHKSVSWYQQVLGQGPQFIFQYYEKEERGRGNFPDRFSARQFPNYSSELNVNALLLGDSALYLCASSLLPLQGADYTFGSGTRLTVV.

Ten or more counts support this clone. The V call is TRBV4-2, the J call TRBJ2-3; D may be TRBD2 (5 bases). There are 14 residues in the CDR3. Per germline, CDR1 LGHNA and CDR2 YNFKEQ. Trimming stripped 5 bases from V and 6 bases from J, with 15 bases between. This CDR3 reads CASSDEGVVDTQYF. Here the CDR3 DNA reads TGTGCCAGCAGCGACGAGGGAGTTGTGGATACGCAGTATTTT.

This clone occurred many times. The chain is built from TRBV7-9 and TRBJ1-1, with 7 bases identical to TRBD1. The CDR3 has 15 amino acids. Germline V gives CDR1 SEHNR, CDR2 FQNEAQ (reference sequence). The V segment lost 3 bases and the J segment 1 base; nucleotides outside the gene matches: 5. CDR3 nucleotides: TGTGCCAGCAGCTTCTGGGCAGGGGGGAACACTGAAGCTTTCTTT. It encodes CASSFWAGGNTEAFF.

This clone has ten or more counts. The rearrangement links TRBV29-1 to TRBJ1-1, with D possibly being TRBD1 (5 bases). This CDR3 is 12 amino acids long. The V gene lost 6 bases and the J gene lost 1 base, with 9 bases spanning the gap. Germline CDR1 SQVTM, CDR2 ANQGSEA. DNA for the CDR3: TGCAGCGTGCGGGACGGGAACACTGAAGCTTTCTTT. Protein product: CSVRDGNTEAFF.

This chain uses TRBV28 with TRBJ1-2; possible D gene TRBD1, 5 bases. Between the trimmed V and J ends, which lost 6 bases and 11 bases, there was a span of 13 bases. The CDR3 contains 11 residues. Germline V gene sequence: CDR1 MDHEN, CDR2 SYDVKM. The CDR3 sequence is CASSRDRDYTF. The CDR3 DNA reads TGTGCCAGCAGCCGCGACAGAGATTACACCTTC.